This note documents a single T cell receptor (beta chain) sequence. This sample's treatment: randomized to nivolumab then ipilimumab (arm A) or the reverse (arm B). Sorted cells were live CD3+CD8+, lacking CD19 and CD56, from PBMCs. The source of the sample is a study of sequential checkpoint blockade in melanoma. In the study overall: Maintenance nivolumab came after either treatment sequence.

The data were produced by immunoSEQ multiplex PCR, yet TCRdb's version contains in-frame clones alone and is incomplete. This sample has around 19,000 clones; over 55% occur once, and the top ten carry about 19%. There are 14 residues in the CDR3. Trimming stripped 7 bases from V and 3 bases from J, with 15 bases between. Germline-derived CDR1 and CDR2 are SNHLY and FYNNEI. The sequences come from CD8+ T cells sorted from blood (inferred from file names), collected from a patient given nivolumab and ipilimumab in sequence. This receptor was identified in a human donor with melanoma. The J gene is TRBJ1-1, the V gene TRBV2; TRBD1 is a possible D gene (6 bases). CDR3 sequence: CASNRGARDTEAFF. In nucleotides, the CDR3 is TGTGCCAGCAATCGGGGGGCGCGGGACACTGAAGCTTTCTTT.